A single sample is the source of the 30 T cell receptor beta chains below, sequenced in a study of blood T cell repertoires in COVID-19. Clones were read by immunoSEQ multiplex PCR, and TCRdb kept only the in-frame ones, dropping some. The profile shows some 250,000 clones, approximately 83% of them singletons. Material for sequencing was PBMCs or T cells enriched from blood (not recorded which). The receptors were gathered from a woman aged 40-49 years with acute COVID-19.

This chain links TRBV9 with TRBJ2-1; 8 positions match TRBD2. The germline V gene encodes CDR1 SGDLS and CDR2 YYNGEE. This CDR3 comprises 15 residues. J lost 3 bases, V lost 2 bases, and 4 bases had no gene match. The CDR3 DNA follows: TGTGCCAGCAGCGTTTCGGGAGGGCGCTACAATGAGCAGTTCTTC. Its protein is CASSVSGGRYNEQFF. The entire variable domain, with the rest obtained from reference TRBV9 and TRBJ2-1, is as follows: DSGVTQTPKHLITATGQRVTLRCSPRSGDLSVYWYQQSLDQGLQFLIQYYNGEERAKGNILERFSAQQFPDLHSELNLSSLELGDSALYFCASSVSGGRYNEQFFGPGTRLTVL.

The rearrangement uses TRBV2 and TRBJ1-4, with 9 bases that match TRBD1. Germline CDR1 and CDR2: SNHLY and FYNNEI. Trimming cost V 6 bases and J 5 bases; bases outside gene matches: 7. This CDR3 is built from 15 residues. CDR3 amino acids: CASSRDRAGNEKLFF. The DNA for the CDR3 is TGTGCCAGCAGCCGGGACAGGGCAGGGAATGAAAAACTGTTTTTT.

The chain uses TRBV2 and TRBJ2-6, with D perhaps TRBD2 (5 bases). The V end lost 7 bases, the J end lost 0 bases, and 10 bases lay between the germline ends. Germline loops: CDR1 SNHLY, CDR2 FYNNEI. The CDR3 spans 15 residues. Written as DNA, the CDR3 is TGTGCCAGCATCGGGGTCACCTCTGGGGCCAACGTCCTGACTTTC. Its protein is CASIGVTSGANVLTF.

The CDR3 region is CASSVRGDTQYF. CDR3 coding DNA: TGTGCCAGCAGTGTACGGGGAGATACGCAGTATTTT. The chain recombines TRBV2 with TRBJ2-3, with a possible D match to TRBD2 (5 bases). V lost 4 bases, J lost 5 bases, and 7 bases lay in between. This CDR3 contains 12 residues. Germline-derived CDR1 and CDR2 are SNHLY and FYNNEI.

This chain links TRBV7-2 with TRBJ2-3; D remains ambiguous. The CDR3 contains 13 residues. Looked up from germline, CDR1 is SGHTA and CDR2 is FQGNSA. V lost 1 base, J lost 3 bases, and 5 bases lay in between. CDR3 coding DNA: TGTGCCAGCAGCTTAGTCCCAACAGATACGCAGTATTTT. Translated: CASSLVPTDTQYF.

The V call is TRBV5-1, the J call TRBJ2-7; D unresolved. CDR1 and CDR2 from the germline V gene are SGHRS and YFSETQ. V was clipped by 0 bases and J by 5 bases, with 15 bases between them. The CDR3 spans 15 residues. CDR3 DNA: TGCGCCAGCAGCTTGGACAGCCACTCTACAAACGAGCAGTACTTC. This encodes CASSLDSHSTNEQYF.

The J gene is TRBJ2-1, the V gene TRBV18, with a possible D match to TRBD2 (6 bases). Trimming cost V 3 bases and J 5 bases, with 14 bases left between them. Germline CDR1 reads KGHSH; CDR2 reads LQKENI. The CDR3 length is 15 residues. CDR3 loop: CASSPSGLGNNEQFF. CDR3 bases: TGTGCCAGCTCACCCTCGGGACTCGGTAACAATGAGCAGTTCTTC.

V and J are TRBV10-3 and TRBJ1-2, with D hard to call. CDR3 length: 14 residues. V was pared by 0 bases and J by 1 base, with 6 bases between. Germline CDR1 is ENHRY and CDR2 is SYGVKD. As DNA, the CDR3 is TGTGCCATCAGTGAGTCGGAGGGTAACTATGGCTACACCTTC. This encodes CAISESEGNYGYTF.

The rearrangement uses TRBV4-1 and TRBJ2-7; TRBD2 is a possible D gene (5 bases). The CDR3 extends over 15 amino acids. V was shortened by 1 base and J by 7 bases, with 17 bases between the two germline ends. Per the germline V gene, CDR1 is MGHRA and CDR2 is YSYEKL. The chain's CDR3 is CASSQGRWEFGEQYF. As DNA, the CDR3 is TGCGCCAGCAGCCAAGGGAGGTGGGAGTTTGGGGAGCAGTACTTC.

V and J are TRBV10-3 and TRBJ1-5, with 9 nucleotides matching TRBD1. The V and J ends lost 7 bases and 0 bases, in that order; junction bases with no gene match: 10. Germline V gene sequence: CDR1 ENHRY, CDR2 SYGVKD. The CDR3 spans 17 residues. This CDR3 is CAIIFRDREYSNQPQHF. The DNA of the CDR3 is TGTGCCATCATTTTCCGGGACAGGGAGTATAGCAATCAGCCCCAGCATTTT.

The chain is built from TRBV6-5 and TRBJ1-2, with TRBD1 as a possible D gene (6 bases). V was shortened by 4 bases and J by 4 bases, with 13 bases between the two germline ends. There are 14 residues in the CDR3. CDR1 and CDR2 (germline): MNHEY, SVGAGI. The CDR3 sequence is CASSSDRSPYGYTF. In DNA form, the CDR3 reads TGTGCCAGCAGTTCCGACAGGTCCCCCTATGGCTACACCTTC.

CDR3 in amino acids: CASSLARGLAGGSLSEQYF. The CDR3 DNA reads as TGTGCCAGCAGCTTAGCTAGAGGACTAGCGGGAGGGTCTCTCTCCGAGCAGTACTTC. V usage is TRBV11-2 and J usage is TRBJ2-7; 15 bases fit TRBD2. This CDR3 spans 19 amino acids. Per germline, CDR1 SGHAT and CDR2 FQNNGV. V lost 1 base, J lost 6 bases, and 13 bases stayed unmatched.

The chain links TRBV21-1 to TRBJ2-3; the D call in the table, TRBD1, was not verified against the DNA. TRBV21-1 is described as a pseudogene. The CDR3 is made up of 18 amino acids. The CDR3 reads CASSNRQGAPLSTDTQYF. CDR3 nucleotide sequence: TGTGCCAGCAGCAACCGACAGGGGGCACCTCTTAGCACAGATACGCAGTATTTT.

This clone has a single count. V and J are TRBV30 and TRBJ1-1, with D perhaps matching TRBD1 (5 bases). V was trimmed by 4 bases and J by 6 bases, leaving 12 bases between them. There are 12 residues in the CDR3. The V gene's germline CDR1 is GTSNPN and CDR2 SVGIG (reference sequence). CDR3 coding DNA: TGTGCCTGGAATAGACAGACTCCTGAAGCTTTCTTT. Amino acids: CAWNRQTPEAFF. Drawing the rest from reference TRBV30 and TRBJ1-1, the complete variable domain is SQTIHQWPATLVQPVGSPLSLECTVEGTSNPNLYWYRQAAGRGLQLLFYSVGIGQISSEVPQNLSASRPQDRQFILSSKKLLLSDSGFYLCAWNRQTPEAFFGQGTRLTVV.

The V call is TRBV5-4, the J call TRBJ2-3, with 9 bases identical to TRBD2. Losses at the gene ends were 6 bases for V and 4 bases for J; bases not matched to a gene: 6. The CDR3 spans 14 residues. Germline V gene data show CDR1 as SGHNT and CDR2 as YYREEE (reference sequence). The CDR3 nucleotides are TGTGCCAGCATGCGGGAGGGCCTTTCAGATACGCAGTATTTT. Translation gives CASMREGLSDTQYF.

This sequence joins TRBV10-3 and TRBJ1-2, with 9 nucleotides matching TRBD1. Germline CDR1 and CDR2: ENHRY and SYGVKD. The CDR3 spans 14 residues. V lost 6 bases to trimming and J lost 1 base; unmatched junction nucleotides: 3. As DNA, the CDR3 is TGTGCCATCAGGCCGGACAGGGGTAACTATGGCTACACCTTC. Its protein product is CAIRPDRGNYGYTF.

This chain joins TRBV25-1 and TRBJ2-7; possible D gene TRBD2, 5 bases. There are 15 residues in the CDR3. Germline V gives CDR1 MGHDK, CDR2 SYGVNS. V was pared by 2 bases and J by 5 bases, with 16 bases between. The CDR3 nucleotides read TGTGCCAGCAGTGAAGGGAGTGGTAGTTACCACGAGCAGTACTTC. It specifies CASSEGSGSYHEQYF.

The rearrangement links TRBV5-4 to TRBJ2-7; TRBD2 aligns across 8 bases. V shed 3 bases and J 4 bases; nucleotides not matched to a gene: 9. There are 15 residues in the CDR3. Germline V lookup: CDR1 SGHNT, CDR2 YYREEE (reference sequence). In nucleotides, the CDR3 is TGTGCCAGCAGCTATGGTAGCGGGACACAATACGAGCAGTACTTC. This encodes CASSYGSGTQYEQYF.

The rearrangement joins TRBV19 to TRBJ2-1; D possibly corresponds to TRBD2 (6 bases). Germline lookup yields CDR1 LNHDA and CDR2 SQIVND (reference sequence). V was shortened by 2 bases and J by 8 bases, with 10 bases between the two germline ends. This CDR3 has 13 amino acids. The CDR3 bases are TGTGCCAGTAGTATAACTAGCTGGGATGAGCAGTTCTTC. This gives the protein CASSITSWDEQFF.

This clone appeared once. This chain connects TRBV27 to TRBJ1-3; D might be TRBD1 (5 bases). This CDR3 comprises 14 residues. With 1 base removed from V and 6 bases from J, the gap between germline ends came to 10 bases. The germline V gene encodes CDR1 MNHEY and CDR2 SMNVEV (reference sequence). This chain's CDR3 is CASSLYAGINTIYF. CDR3 nucleotide sequence: TGTGCCAGCAGTTTATACGCAGGGATAAACACCATATATTTT.

The chain uses TRBV3-1 (or the pseudogene TRBV3-2) and TRBJ2-1, with D possibly TRBD2 on 7 matching bases. Germline V gene data show CDR1 as LGHDT and CDR2 as YNNKEL (reference sequence). V was cut by 3 bases and J by 9 bases, with 18 bases left in between. The CDR3 runs to 15 residues. In DNA, the CDR3 is TGTGCCAGCAGCCAGGGTGGGGGGGGGCAGGGTGAGCAGTTCTTC. Its translation: CASSQGGGGQGEQFF.

This clone turned up a few times. The chain has TRBV5-1 and TRBJ1-1, with TRBD1 as a possible D gene (5 bases). CDR1 and CDR2 from the germline V gene are SGHRS and YFSETQ. The V end lost 4 bases, the J end lost 0 bases, and 22 bases lay between the germline ends. The CDR3 length is 18 residues. CDR3 loop: CASSIHGGAELMNTEAFF. The DNA for the CDR3 is TGCGCCAGCAGCATACACGGCGGGGCAGAATTGATGAACACTGAAGCTTTCTTT.

This chain uses TRBV6-5 with TRBJ2-7, with a possible D match to TRBD2 (5 bases). This CDR3 is 15 amino acids long. The germline V gene encodes CDR1 MNHEY and CDR2 SVGAGI. The V end lost 8 bases, the J end lost 0 bases, and 17 bases lay between the germline ends. Here the CDR3 DNA reads TGTGCCAGCGGGATCTTGCGGGTCAGCTCCTACGAGCAGTACTTC. This codes for CASGILRVSSYEQYF.

The CDR3 DNA reads TGTGCCAGCAGTGAAACCCCCCAGCAGGGTCACTATGGCTACACCTTC. Amino acids: CASSETPQQGHYGYTF. This rearrangement joins TRBV25-1 to TRBJ1-2; a weak D match, TRBD1 (5 bases). The ends were cut back, 2 bases at V and 3 bases at J, with 16 bases in the middle. Germline values: CDR1 MGHDK, CDR2 SYGVNS. The CDR3 runs to 16 residues.

The chain recombines TRBV27 with TRBJ2-7; a weak D match, TRBD1 (5 bases). CDR1 is MNHEY, CDR2 SMNVEV, per germline (reference sequence). V lost 1 base to trimming and J lost 4 bases, with 11 bases between them. This CDR3 comprises 14 residues. The CDR3 sequence: CASSLLGKGYEQYF. The CDR3 DNA follows: TGTGCCAGCAGTTTATTAGGGAAGGGGTACGAGCAGTACTTC.

The J gene is TRBJ1-2, the V gene TRBV5-4; D remains ambiguous. The V gene's germline CDR1 is SGHNT and CDR2 YYREEE (reference sequence). Trimming left V 1 base short and J 4 bases short, with 14 bases between. This CDR3 contains 15 residues. The CDR3 spells CASSLSRGLIYGYTF. The DNA for the CDR3 is TGTGCCAGCAGCTTGTCCAGAGGGCTGATCTATGGCTACACCTTC.

The J gene is TRBJ1-1, the V gene TRBV5-5, with TRBD1 matching over 9 bases. This CDR3 has 15 residues. The germline CDR1 and CDR2 sequences are SGHKS and YYEKEE (reference sequence). V dropped 4 bases and J dropped 4; count of bases not matched to a gene: 8. The CDR3 DNA sequence: TGTGCCAGCAGCCAACAGGACAGGGGTTCCACTGAAGCTTTCTTT. Protein product: CASSQQDRGSTEAFF.

V and J are TRBV19 and TRBJ1-2; maybe TRBD1 (5 bases). V lost 0 bases and J lost 4, with 12 bases in between. CDR3 length: 15 residues. Germline CDR1 is LNHDA and CDR2 is SQIVND (reference sequence). The CDR3 sequence: CASSIDSSGRYGYTF. The CDR3 nucleotides read TGTGCCAGTAGTATAGATTCGTCAGGGCGCTATGGCTACACCTTC. The full variable domain, rest sourced from reference TRBV19 and TRBJ1-2, is DGGITQSPKYLFRKEGQNVTLSCEQNLNHDAMYWYRQDPGQGLRLIYYSQIVNDFQKGDIAEGYSVSREKKESFPLTVTSAQKNPTAFYLCASSIDSSGRYGYTFGSGTRLTVV.

This sequence joins TRBV10-2 and TRBJ1-2; possible D gene TRBD1, 6 bases. Germline-derived CDR1 and CDR2 are WSHSY and SAAADI. This CDR3 has 13 amino acids. The V end lost 5 bases, the J end lost 4 bases, and 11 bases lay between the germline ends. CDR3 protein: CASSPTGSYGYTF. The CDR3 DNA reads as TGCGCCAGCAGTCCTACAGGGAGCTATGGCTACACCTTC.

This clone is a singleton in its sample. The CDR3 spells CASIPGTNEKLFF. CDR3 sequence (DNA): TGTGCCAGCATACCGGGAACTAATGAAAAACTGTTTTTT. V usage is TRBV5-5 and J usage is TRBJ1-4, with D uncertain. V lost 6 bases and J 1 base, leaving 7 bases between the germline ends. Germline V gene data show CDR1 as SGHKS and CDR2 as YYEKEE (reference sequence). The CDR3 covers 13 residues. Variable domain in full (rest from reference TRBV5-5 and TRBJ1-4): DAGVTQSPTHLIKTRGQQVTLRCSPISGHKSVSWYQQVLGQGPQFIFQYYEKEERGRGNFPDRFSARQFPNYSSELNVNALLLGDSALYLCASIPGTNEKLFFGSGTQLSVL.